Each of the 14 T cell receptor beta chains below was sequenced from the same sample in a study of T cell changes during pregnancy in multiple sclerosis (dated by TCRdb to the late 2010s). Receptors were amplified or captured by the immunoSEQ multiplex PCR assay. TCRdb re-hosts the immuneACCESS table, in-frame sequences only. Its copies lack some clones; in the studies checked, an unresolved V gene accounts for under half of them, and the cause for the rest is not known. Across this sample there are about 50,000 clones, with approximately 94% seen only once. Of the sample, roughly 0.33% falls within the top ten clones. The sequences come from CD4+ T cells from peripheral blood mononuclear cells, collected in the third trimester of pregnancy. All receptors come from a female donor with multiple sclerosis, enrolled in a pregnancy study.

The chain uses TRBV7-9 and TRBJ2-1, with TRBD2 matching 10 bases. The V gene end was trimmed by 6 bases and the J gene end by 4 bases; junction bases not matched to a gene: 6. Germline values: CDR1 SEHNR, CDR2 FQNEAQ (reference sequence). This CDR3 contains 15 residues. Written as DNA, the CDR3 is TGTGCCAGCAGTCAGACTAGCGGGCTGTACAATGAGCAGTTCTTC. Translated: CASSQTSGLYNEQFF.

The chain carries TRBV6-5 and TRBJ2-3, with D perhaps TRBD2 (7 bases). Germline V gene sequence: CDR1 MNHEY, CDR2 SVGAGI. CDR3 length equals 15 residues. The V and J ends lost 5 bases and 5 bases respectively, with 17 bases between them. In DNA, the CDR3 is TGTGCCAGCAGTACGGTCGGGGGGCCCCGAGATACGCAGTATTTT. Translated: CASSTVGGPRDTQYF.

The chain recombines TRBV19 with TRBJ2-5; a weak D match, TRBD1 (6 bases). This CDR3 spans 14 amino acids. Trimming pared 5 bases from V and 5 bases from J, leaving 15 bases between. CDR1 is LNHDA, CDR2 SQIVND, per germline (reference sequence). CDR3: CASSVGHPGETQYF. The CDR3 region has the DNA TGTGCCAGTAGTGTGGGACACCCGGGGGAGACCCAGTACTTC.

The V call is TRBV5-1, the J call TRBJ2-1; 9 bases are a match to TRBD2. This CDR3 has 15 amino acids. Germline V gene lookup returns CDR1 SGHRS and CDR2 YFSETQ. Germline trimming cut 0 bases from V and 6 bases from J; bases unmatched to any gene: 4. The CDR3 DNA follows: TGCGCCAGCAGCTTGGGCGGGGGGGCGCTCAATGAGCAGTTCTTC. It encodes CASSLGGGALNEQFF.

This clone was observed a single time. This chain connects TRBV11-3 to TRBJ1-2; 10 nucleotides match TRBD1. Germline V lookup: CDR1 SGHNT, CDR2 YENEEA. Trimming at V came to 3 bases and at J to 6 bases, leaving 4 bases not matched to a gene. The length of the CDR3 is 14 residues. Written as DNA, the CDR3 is TGTGCCAGCAGCTTCGGGACAGGGGAAGATGGCTACACCTTC. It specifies CASSFGTGEDGYTF.

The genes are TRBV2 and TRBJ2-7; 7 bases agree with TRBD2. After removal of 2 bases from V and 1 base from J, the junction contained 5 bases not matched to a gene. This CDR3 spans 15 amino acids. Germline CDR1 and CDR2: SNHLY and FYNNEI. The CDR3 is CASSERGGFSYEQYF. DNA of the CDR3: TGTGCCAGCAGTGAACGCGGGGGTTTTTCCTACGAGCAGTACTTC.

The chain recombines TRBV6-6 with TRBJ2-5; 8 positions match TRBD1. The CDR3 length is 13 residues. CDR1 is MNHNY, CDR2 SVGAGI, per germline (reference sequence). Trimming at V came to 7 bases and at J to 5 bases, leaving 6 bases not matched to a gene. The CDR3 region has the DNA TGTGCCAGCACCAAGGACAGGGCGGAGACCCAGTACTTC. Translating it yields CASTKDRAETQYF.

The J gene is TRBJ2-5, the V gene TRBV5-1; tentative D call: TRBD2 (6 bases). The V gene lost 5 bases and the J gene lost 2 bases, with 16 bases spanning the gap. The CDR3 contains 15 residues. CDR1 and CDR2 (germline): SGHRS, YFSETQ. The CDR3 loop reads CASSSLPGAQETQYF. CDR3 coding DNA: TGCGCCAGCAGTTCGCTTCCGGGAGCACAAGAGACCCAGTACTTC.

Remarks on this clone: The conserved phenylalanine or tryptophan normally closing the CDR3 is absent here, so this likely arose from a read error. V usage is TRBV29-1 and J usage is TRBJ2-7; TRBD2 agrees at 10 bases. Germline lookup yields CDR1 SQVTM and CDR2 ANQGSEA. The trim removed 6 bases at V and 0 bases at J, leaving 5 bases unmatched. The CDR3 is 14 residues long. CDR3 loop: CSVQQRGGSYEQYL. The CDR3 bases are TGCAGCGTGCAACAGCGGGGGGGCTCCTACGAGCAGTACCTC.

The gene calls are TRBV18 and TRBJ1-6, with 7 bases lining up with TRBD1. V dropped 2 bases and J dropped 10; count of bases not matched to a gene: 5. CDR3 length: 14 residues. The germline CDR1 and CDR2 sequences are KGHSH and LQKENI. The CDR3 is CASSPRGRDSPLHF. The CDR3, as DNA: TGTGCCAGCTCACCAAGGGGGCGCGACTCACCCCTCCACTTT.

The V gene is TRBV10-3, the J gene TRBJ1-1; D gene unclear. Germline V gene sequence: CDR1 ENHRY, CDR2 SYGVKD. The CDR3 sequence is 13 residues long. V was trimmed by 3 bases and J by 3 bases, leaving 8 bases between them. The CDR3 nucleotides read TGTGCCATCAGTGATTACACCTACACTGAAGCTTTCTTT. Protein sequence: CAISDYTYTEAFF.

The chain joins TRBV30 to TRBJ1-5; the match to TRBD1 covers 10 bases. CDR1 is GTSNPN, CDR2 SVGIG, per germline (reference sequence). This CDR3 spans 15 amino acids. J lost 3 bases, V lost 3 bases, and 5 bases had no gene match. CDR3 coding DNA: TGTGCCTGGAGCACCGGGACAGGGGTCAATCAGCCCCAGCATTTT. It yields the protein CAWSTGTGVNQPQHF.

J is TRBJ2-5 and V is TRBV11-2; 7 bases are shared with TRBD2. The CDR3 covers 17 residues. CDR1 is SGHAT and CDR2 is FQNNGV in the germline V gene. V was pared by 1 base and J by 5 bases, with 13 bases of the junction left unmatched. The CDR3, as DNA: TGTGCCAGCAGCTTAGGGGCCCTCGGCGGGGGTTCGGAGACCCAGTACTTC. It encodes CASSLGALGGGSETQYF.

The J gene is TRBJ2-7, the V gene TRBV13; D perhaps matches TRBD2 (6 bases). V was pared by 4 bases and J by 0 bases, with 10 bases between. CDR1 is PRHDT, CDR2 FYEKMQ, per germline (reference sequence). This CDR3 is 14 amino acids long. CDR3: CASSWGRSSYEQYF. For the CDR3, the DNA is TGTGCCAGCAGCTGGGGGAGGAGCTCCTACGAGCAGTACTTC.